There are a few counts of the clone carrying this TCR beta chain. The antigen is unknown. A single record per CDR3 protein comes from TCRdb applying MiXCR to the reads. This repertoire shows hundreds of thousands of distinct CDR3 sequences, 30% to 40% found once; its top ten account for 13%. This sample is part of a study of T cell repertoires in cytomegalovirus infection. General observations from the study: HLA-C-restricted CMV-specific TCR beta clonotypes prevailed in the ex vivo response.

J gave up 4 bases and V 3 bases, and 11 bases lay outside the gene matches. The CDR3 totals 17 residues. Looked up from germline, CDR1 is MNHEY and CDR2 is SMNVEV (reference sequence). The sequence derives from a human donor in good health (CMV status not recorded). Some clones in this sample may be carry-over from other donors' samples. The sequenced sample was cultured CD8+ T cells from PBMCs, obtained from culture after CMV antigen stimulation. The chain recombines TRBV27 with TRBJ2-5, with TRBD1 identical over 10 bases. The CDR3 sequence: CASSFRRGGTGVETQYF. In DNA, the CDR3 is TGTGCCAGCAGTTTTCGGAGGGGCGGGACAGGGGTAGAGACCCAGTACTTC.